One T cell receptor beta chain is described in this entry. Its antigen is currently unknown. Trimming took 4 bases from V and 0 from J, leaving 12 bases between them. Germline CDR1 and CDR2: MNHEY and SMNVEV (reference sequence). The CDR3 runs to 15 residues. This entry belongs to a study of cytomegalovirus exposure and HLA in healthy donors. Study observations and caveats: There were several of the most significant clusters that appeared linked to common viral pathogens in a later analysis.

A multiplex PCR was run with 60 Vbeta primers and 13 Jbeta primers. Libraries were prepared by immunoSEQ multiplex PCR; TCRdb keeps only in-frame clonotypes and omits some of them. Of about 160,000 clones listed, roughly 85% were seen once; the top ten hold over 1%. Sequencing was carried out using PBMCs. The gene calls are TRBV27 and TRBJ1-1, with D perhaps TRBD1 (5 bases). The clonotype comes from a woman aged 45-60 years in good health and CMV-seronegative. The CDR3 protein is CASSSPGRMNTEAFF. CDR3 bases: TGTGCCAGCAGTTCCCCAGGGCGGATGAACACTGAAGCTTTCTTT.